The clone carrying this T cell receptor beta chain occurred once. The V and J ends lost 0 bases and 7 bases respectively, with 9 bases between them. Germline CDR1 reads SGHTA; CDR2 reads FQGTGA. The CDR3 loop spans 13 amino acids. Sequencing used immunoSEQ multiplex PCR; TCRdb keeps in-frame clones, though not all of them. The sample contains about 88,000 clones, 85% to 95% of which appear only once. This sample stems from a study of technical replicates of blood from a handful of donors. The sequence was collected from a human donor in good health. Sequencing was done on a sample of T cells isolated from PBMCs. The chain joins TRBV7-3 to TRBJ1-1, with a tentative D call TRBD1 (5 bases). Here the CDR3 DNA reads TGTGCCAGCAGCTTAACGTTCAGGGATGAAGCTTTCTTT. Translation gives CASSLTFRDEAFF. The variable domain in full, completed from reference TRBV7-3 and TRBJ1-1, reads GAGVSQTPSNKVTEKGKYVELRCDPISGHTALYWYRQSLGQGPEFLIYFQGTGAADDSGLPNDRFFAVRPEGSVSTLKIQRTERGDSAVYLCASSLTFRDEAFFGQGTRLTVV.